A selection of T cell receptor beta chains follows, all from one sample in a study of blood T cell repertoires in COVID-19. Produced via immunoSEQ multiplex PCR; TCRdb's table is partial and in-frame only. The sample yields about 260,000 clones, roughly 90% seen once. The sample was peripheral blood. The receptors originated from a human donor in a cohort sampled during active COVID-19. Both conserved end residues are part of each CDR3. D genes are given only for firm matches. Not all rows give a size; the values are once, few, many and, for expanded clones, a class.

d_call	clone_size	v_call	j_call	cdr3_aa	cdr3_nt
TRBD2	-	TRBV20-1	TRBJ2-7	CSASSGTSGVTEQYF	TGCAGTGCTAGTTCCGGGACTAGCGGGGTAACCGAGCAGTACTTC
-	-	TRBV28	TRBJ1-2	CASSHTPLLTVLNYGYTF	TGTGCCAGCAGTCACACACCACTTTTGACAGTTCTTAACTATGGCTACACCTTC
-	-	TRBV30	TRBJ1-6	CAWRTAIFYNSPLHF	TGTGCCTGGAGGACTGCAATTTTCTATAATTCACCCCTCCACTTT
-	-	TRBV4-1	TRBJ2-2	CASSQGPGFTGELFF	TGCGCCAGCAGCCAAGGCCCAGGGTTCACCGGGGAGCTGTTTTTT
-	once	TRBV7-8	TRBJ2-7	CASSLVGAYEQYF	TGTGCCAGCAGCTTAGTTGGAGCCTACGAGCAGTACTTC
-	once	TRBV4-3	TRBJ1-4	CASSQDFRVSEKLFF	TGCGCCAGCAGCCAAGATTTCAGGGTATCTGAAAAACTGTTTTTT
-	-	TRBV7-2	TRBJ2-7	CASSLDGGALSHEQYF	TGTGCCAGCAGCTTAGATGGAGGAGCCCTAAGCCACGAGCAGTACTTC
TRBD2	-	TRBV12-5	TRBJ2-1	CASGLPLRLAGTNEQFF	TGTGCTAGTGGTCTACCTCTTAGACTAGCGGGGACAAATGAGCAGTTCTTC
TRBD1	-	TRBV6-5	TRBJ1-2	CASHRGPTYGYTF	TGTGCCAGCCACAGGGGCCCGACCTATGGCTACACCTTC
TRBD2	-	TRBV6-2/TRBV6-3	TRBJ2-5	CASSASRLAGETQYF	TGTGCCAGCAGTGCCTCCCGACTAGCGGGCGAGACCCAGTACTTC
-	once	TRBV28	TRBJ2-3	CASSFSGFTDTQYF	TGTGCCAGCAGTTTTAGCGGATTCACAGATACGCAGTATTTT
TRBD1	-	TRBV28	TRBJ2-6	CASSQPIGTVYSGANVLTF	TGTGCCAGCAGTCAGCCAATTGGGACAGTGTACTCTGGGGCCAACGTCCTGACTTTC
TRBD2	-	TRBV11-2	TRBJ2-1	CASSRLAGGGNEQFF	TGTGCCAGCAGTCGACTAGCGGGGGGTGGCAATGAGCAGTTCTTC
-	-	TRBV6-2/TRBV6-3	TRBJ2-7	CASSYPGGKDTYEQYF	TGTGCCAGCAGTTACCCTGGGGGCAAAGATACCTACGAGCAGTACTTC
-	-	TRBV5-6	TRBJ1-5	CASSFGGVQPQHF	TGTGCCAGCAGCTTCGGGGGGGTTCAGCCCCAGCATTTT
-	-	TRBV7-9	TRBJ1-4	CASSLTGLSSEKLFF	TGTGCCAGCAGCCTAACGGGACTGTCGTCGGAAAAACTGTTTTTT
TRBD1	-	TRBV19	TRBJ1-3	CASRTGIGLGNTIYF	TGTGCCAGTAGGACAGGGATCGGGCTCGGAAACACCATATATTTT
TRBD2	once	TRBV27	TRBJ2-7	CASSLSLALAVVGEQYF	TGTGCCAGCAGTTTATCCTTAGCGCTAGCGGTAGTAGGGGAGCAGTACTTC
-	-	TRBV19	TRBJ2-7	CASSGRVGYEQYF	TGTGCCAGTAGTGGTCGGGTGGGCTACGAGCAGTACTTC
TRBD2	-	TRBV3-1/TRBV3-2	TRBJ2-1	CASSPGLAGANEQFF	TGTGCCAGCAGTCCCGGACTAGCGGGAGCCAATGAGCAGTTCTTC
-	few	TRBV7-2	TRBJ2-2	CASSQHVRSGELFF	TGTGCCAGCAGTCAACACGTCAGGTCCGGGGAGCTGTTTTTT
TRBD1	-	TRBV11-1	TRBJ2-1	CASLDRGQGAGEQFF	TGTGCCAGCCTGGACAGGGGACAGGGGGCAGGTGAGCAGTTCTTC